The rows below give T cell receptor beta chains drawn from one sample of a study of regulatory T cells in long-lasting Graves disease. TCRdb independently ran MiXCR on the multiplex PCR reads; one entry per CDR3 protein. The data hold about 360,000 distinct CDR3 sequences, with roughly 16% observed a single time. The same sample was also used in a study of T cells in Graves' hyperthyroidism and ophthalmopathy.

The sample in question was peripheral blood mononuclear cells (PBMCs), obtained at new diagnosis, from a patient treated with antithyroid drugs. The receptors derive from a young woman with Graves disease. The CDR3 runs from the conserved cysteine through the conserved F or W. Each record gives: V gene, J gene, clone size, D gene, CDR3 protein, CDR3 DNA. The D gene is left open where the match is weak. Not every row has a clone size; where given, it reads once, few, many or a size class.

>TRBV5-4|TRBJ2-3|few|TRBD1
CASSFDRGLATDTQYF
TGTGCCAGCAGCTTTGACAGGGGCCTAGCGACAGATACGCAGTATTTT
>TRBV7-9|TRBJ2-3|.|TRBD2
CASSRTSGGVRSTDTQYF
TGTGCCAGCAGCAGGACTAGCGGGGGAGTACGTAGCACAGATACGCAGTATTTT
>TRBV7-2|TRBJ2-7|many|.
CASSSGGKYEQYF
TGTGCCAGCAGCTCTGGGGGCAAATACGAGCAGTACTTC
>TRBV11-2|TRBJ2-5|many|.
CASSPRYREETQYF
TGTGCCAGCAGCCCGCGGTACAGAGAAGAGACCCAGTACTTC
>TRBV7-9|TRBJ2-1|.|.
CASSLGFNEQLF
TGTGCCAGCAGCTTAGGGTTCAATGAGCAGCTCTTC
>TRBV19|TRBJ1-1|.|.
CASSIRGAWDLNTEAFF
TGTGCCAGTAGTATAAGGGGGGCTTGGGACTTGAACACTGAAGCTTTCTTT
>TRBV20-1|TRBJ2-7|many|TRBD1
CSAQRDSFNYEQYF
TGCAGTGCTCAGAGGGACAGCTTCAACTACGAGCAGTACTTC
>TRBV5-1|TRBJ1-1|many|.
CASSWGPGNTEAFF
TGTGCCAGCAGCTGGGGGCCAGGGAACACTGAAGCTTTCTTT
>TRBV12-3/TRBV12-4|TRBJ1-5|many|.
CASSLAGGNQPQHF
TGTGCCAGCAGCTTAGCAGGGGGCAATCAGCCCCAGCATTTT
>TRBV12-3/TRBV12-4|TRBJ1-6|many|.
CASTLERGDSPLHF
TGTGCCAGCACCCTAGAACGAGGGGATTCACCCCTCCACTTT
>TRBV30|TRBJ1-6|many|.
CAWSVGTGELRSPLHF
TGTGCCTGGAGTGTTGGAACAGGAGAGCTTCGATCACCCCTCCACTTT
>TRBV28|TRBJ2-3|many|TRBD2
CASSLVLAGGPGDTQYF
TGTGCCAGCAGTTTAGTTCTAGCGGGAGGGCCAGGGGATACGCAGTATTTT
>TRBV28|TRBJ2-7|many|TRBD2
CASGTSSYEQYF
TGTGCCAGCGGGACTAGTTCCTACGAGCAGTACTTC
>TRBV4-1|TRBJ2-7|.|.
CASSQEGRGKSYEQYF
TGCGCCAGCAGCCAAGAGGGGCGTGGGAAATCCTACGAGCAGTACTTC
>TRBV28|TRBJ2-7|.|TRBD2
CASSPLTGTMQYF
TGTGCCAGCAGTCCTCTAACCGGGACTATGCAGTACTTC